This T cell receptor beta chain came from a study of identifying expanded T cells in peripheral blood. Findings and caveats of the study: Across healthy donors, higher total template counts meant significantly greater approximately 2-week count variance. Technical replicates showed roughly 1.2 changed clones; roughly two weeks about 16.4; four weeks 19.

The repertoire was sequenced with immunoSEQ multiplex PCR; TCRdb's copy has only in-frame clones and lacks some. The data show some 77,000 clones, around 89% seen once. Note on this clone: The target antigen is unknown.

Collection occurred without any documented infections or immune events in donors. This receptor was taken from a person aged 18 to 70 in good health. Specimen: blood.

Written as DNA, the CDR3 is TGTGCCAGCTCACCACGGGGACAGGGGGCGGGTGAGCAGTTCTTC. Protein: CASSPRGQGAGEQFF. The V and J genes are TRBV18 and TRBJ2-1; 12 bases agree with TRBD1. J lost 9 bases, V lost 1 base, and 4 bases had no gene match. The germline V gene encodes CDR1 KGHSH and CDR2 LQKENI. This CDR3 has 15 amino acids.